This TCR beta chain was captured in a study of metastatic and nonmetastatic thyroid tumors (TCRdb year 2020). About the full investigation: The researchers compared repertoires between peripheral blood samples and tumor or nodule tissue samples from patients with malignant or benign thyroid disease.

Library method: PCR. Sequencing instrument: Illumina HiSeq 4000. High-throughput sequencing was used to profile the TCR beta-chain CDR3 region of every patient. For the original study's pipeline: Drawing on CDR3 differences between clinicopathological groups, the researchers built a classifier meant to tell apart patients with distant-metastatic papillary thyroid cancer. The Shannon index was used to assess repertoire diversity, and the Morisita-Horn index was used to assess tumor-blood repertoire similarity. The public sequencing data were trimmed at Q25 with fastp and processed into clonotypes with MiXCR by TCRdb, which kept only in-frame beta chains. These V and J calls are TCRdb output, not the study's own analysis. The sample table contains about 14,000 clones; only one count was recorded for almost 30% of them. Around 3.7% of the sample is in the top ten clones. There are 15 amino acids in the CDR3, from cysteine to phenylalanine inclusive. Just CDR3 DNA is preserved here, 45 bases in frame from base 1. The junction shows trimming of 5 bases on V and 0 bases on J, plus 17 bases between the germline ends. Based on the germline V gene (reference sequence), the CDR1 and CDR2 sequences are DFQATT and SNEGSKA.

Note on this clone: Its recognized antigen is unknown. No base quality values were provided; no much bigger clone lies one nucleotide off.

No patient had received any treatment before thyroid surgery. The study retrospectively analysed patient clinical samples collected from about 2012 to 2018 using T-cell receptor beta sequencing. Study-level results and caveats: In both blood and tumor samples, malignant tumors were reported to have significantly higher TCR beta diversity than benign nodules.

The V gene is TRBV20-1 and the J gene is TRBJ2-7; the D gene cannot be named for sure. Sequences were obtained from blood. This TCR was sampled from a female donor with papillary thyroid cancer or a benign thyroid nodule (not recorded which). Some clones in this sample may be carry-over from other donors' samples. The nucleotides read TGCAGTGCTCATGGGTCCCGGGTCAGCTCCTACGAGCAGTACTTC. This codes for CSAHGSRVSSYEQYF.